The next 29 T cell receptor beta chains were all read from a single sample in a study of T cell repertoires in cytomegalovirus infection. These receptors are not linked to any known antigen. TCRdb processed the reads anew with MiXCR; each CDR3 protein has one entry. The data show about 480,000 distinct CDR3 sequences, around 35% seen once. The sample consisted of cultured PBMCs, taken from culture after CMV antigen stimulation. Receptor source: a human donor in good health (CMV status not recorded). Some clones in this sample may be carry-over from other donors' samples.

J is TRBJ2-1 and V is TRBV7-2, with a tentative D call TRBD2 (5 bases). Germline V gene sequence: CDR1 SGHTA, CDR2 FQGNSA. This CDR3 region has 12 residues. With 5 bases removed from V and 6 bases from J, the gap between germline ends came to 8 bases. CDR3 DNA: TGTGCCAGCAGCGAAGGAGGCAATGAGCAGTTCTTC. This encodes CASSEGGNEQFF.

The CDR3 here is CASSAGRIYGYTF. DNA of the CDR3: TGTGCCAGTAGCGCCGGCCGGATCTATGGCTACACCTTC. V and J are TRBV19 and TRBJ1-2, with D uncertain. Between the trimmed V and J ends, which lost 6 bases and 4 bases, there was a span of 12 bases. The length of the CDR3 is 13 residues. Germline loops: CDR1 LNHDA, CDR2 SQIVND (reference sequence).

This clonotype was recorded many times. V usage is TRBV7-2 and J usage is TRBJ2-5; 7 bases match TRBD2. Germline loops: CDR1 SGHTA, CDR2 FQGNSA. The CDR3 runs 15 residues. J gave up 4 bases and V 1 base, and 6 bases lay outside the gene matches. The CDR3 sequence: CASSLVGGGRETQYF. The CDR3 nucleotides are TGTGCCAGCAGCTTAGTGGGCGGGGGAAGAGAGACCCAGTACTTC.

This clonotype showed up just a few times. V and J are TRBV19 and TRBJ2-1, with D possibly TRBD2 on 5 matching bases. From germline, CDR1 is LNHDA and CDR2 SQIVND (reference sequence). The CDR3 consists of 15 residues. Between the trimmed V and J ends, which lost 4 bases and 7 bases, there was a span of 17 bases. The CDR3 loop reads CASSSFHGDRNEQFF. The DNA for the CDR3 is TGTGCCAGTAGTAGTTTCCACGGGGATAGGAATGAGCAGTTCTTC.

This clonotype was seen more than once but under ten times. The chain combines TRBV12-3 or TRBV12-4 with TRBJ2-6; no firm D call. CDR3 length: 15 residues. Trimming took 6 bases from V and 0 from J, leaving 9 bases between them. The CDR3 spells CASSKPHSGANVLTF. In nucleotides, the CDR3 is TGTGCCAGCAGCAAGCCCCACTCTGGGGCCAACGTCCTGACTTTC.

The CDR3 reads CASSPGEDTQYF. CDR3 bases: TGTGCCAGCAGCCCAGGGGAGGATACGCAGTATTTT. The rearrangement links TRBV7-2 to TRBJ2-3, with a weak D call TRBD1 (6 bases). CDR3 length: 12 amino acids. CDR1 is SGHTA, CDR2 FQGNSA, per germline. V dropped 5 bases and J dropped 6 bases, with 9 bases sitting between them.

This clonotype was seen only a few times. The CDR3 loop reads CSVLSGVGGNEQFF. CDR3 DNA sequence: TGCAGTGTCTTGAGCGGGGTGGGGGGCAATGAGCAGTTCTTC. This sequence joins TRBV20-1 and TRBJ2-1, with TRBD2 identical over 7 bases. Germline lookup yields CDR1 DFQATT and CDR2 SNEGSKA (reference sequence). Trimming at V came to 7 bases and at J to 6 bases, leaving 12 bases not matched to a gene. The CDR3 runs 14 residues.

This clonotype was recorded at least ten times. This CDR3 reads CASSLVVRNEQFF. Here the CDR3 DNA reads TGTGCCAGCAGCTTAGTGGTCAGGAATGAGCAGTTCTTC. V and J are TRBV7-2 and TRBJ2-1; D unresolved. Germline CDR1 and CDR2: SGHTA and FQGNSA. The germline V and J ends were trimmed by 1 base and 7 bases, with 8 bases remaining between them. CDR3 length: 13 amino acids.

At least ten counts were recorded for this clonotype. This chain links TRBV12-3 or TRBV12-4 with TRBJ1-2, with D possibly TRBD1 on 6 matching bases. The CDR3 loop spans 14 amino acids. The V end lost 8 bases, the J end lost 4 bases, and 17 bases lay between the germline ends. The CDR3 sequence: CASGSGGFGYGYTF. The DNA for the CDR3 is TGTGCCAGCGGCTCGGGGGGCTTCGGCTATGGCTACACCTTC.

The chain has TRBV7-2 and TRBJ2-7; 7 bases map to TRBD2. The V gene end was trimmed by 5 bases and the J gene end by 6 bases; junction bases not matched to a gene: 16. CDR3 length: 16 residues. CDR1 and CDR2 (germline): SGHTA, FQGNSA. The CDR3 spells CASSTPLIGGRVEQYF. The CDR3, as DNA: TGTGCCAGCAGCACCCCGTTGATAGGCGGGAGAGTCGAGCAGTACTTC.

This clonotype was found a few times. CDR3 bases: TGTGCCAGCAGGGGGACCGGGACAGAAAACTACACCTTC. Translation gives CASRGTGTENYTF. The J gene is TRBJ1-2, the V gene TRBV6-2 or TRBV6-3; 7 bases align to TRBD1. CDR1 is MNHEY, CDR2 SVGEGT, per germline. CDR3 length: 13 residues. J lost 10 bases, V lost 6 bases, and 11 bases had no gene match.

This clonotype was detected many times. The rearrangement links TRBV27 to TRBJ2-7; 7 nucleotides align to TRBD2. From germline, CDR1 is MNHEY and CDR2 SMNVEV (reference sequence). With 6 bases clipped from V and 4 bases from J, the junction kept 3 bases outside the gene matches. The CDR3 runs to 12 residues. The CDR3 protein is CASSPGGYEQYF. The DNA for the CDR3 is TGTGCCAGCAGCCCCGGGGGGTACGAGCAGTACTTC.

This chain joins TRBV9 and TRBJ2-7; 7 bases map to TRBD2. The germline CDR1 and CDR2 sequences are SGDLS and YYNGEE. The CDR3 has 16 amino acids. Losses at the gene ends were 3 bases for V and 4 bases for J; bases not matched to a gene: 13. This CDR3 is CASSASSLGGNYEQYF. For the CDR3, the DNA is TGTGCCAGCAGCGCCTCGTCGCTGGGAGGGAATTACGAGCAGTACTTC. The whole variable domain, filled in from reference TRBV9 and TRBJ2-7, reads DSGVTQTPKHLITATGQRVTLRCSPRSGDLSVYWYQQSLDQGLQFLIQYYNGEERAKGNILERFSAQQFPDLHSELNLSSLELGDSALYFCASSASSLGGNYEQYFGPGTRLTVT.

The rearrangement uses TRBV12-3 or TRBV12-4 and TRBJ2-1; D remains unclear. V was cut by 2 bases and J by 9 bases, with 11 bases left in between. The CDR3 is 13 residues long. The CDR3 DNA is TGTGCCAGCAGTTTAAGGGTGGGCTTTGAGCAGTTCTTC. Translation: CASSLRVGFEQFF.

This clonotype has a single count. The chain recombines TRBV20-1 with TRBJ2-1; a possible D gene is TRBD2 (5 bases). Germline CDR1 is DFQATT and CDR2 is SNEGSKA (reference sequence). V lost 5 bases and J 6 bases, leaving 20 bases between the germline ends. The CDR3 length is 15 residues. The CDR3 protein is CSAGHGVQLANEQFF. Written as DNA, the CDR3 is TGCAGTGCTGGTCACGGGGTGCAATTAGCCAATGAGCAGTTCTTC.

This sequence joins TRBV6-2 or TRBV6-3 and TRBJ2-1, with TRBD2 matching 11 bases. Trimming cost V 2 bases and J 10 bases; bases outside gene matches: 7. Germline V gives CDR1 MNHEY, CDR2 SVGEGT. The CDR3 consists of 15 residues. The CDR3 here is CASSYGLAGGREQFF. The DNA for the CDR3 is TGTGCCAGCAGTTACGGGCTAGCGGGGGGCCGGGAGCAGTTCTTC.

The chain has TRBV2 and TRBJ2-1; TRBD2 matches at 9 bases. The V gene end was trimmed by 10 bases and the J gene end by 9 bases; junction bases not matched to a gene: 16. Germline-derived CDR1 and CDR2 are SNHLY and FYNNEI. This CDR3 spans 15 amino acids. CDR3: CATIVTGTSNLEQFF. CDR3 nucleotides: TGTGCCACCATAGTCACCGGGACTAGCAATCTTGAGCAGTTCTTC.

This clonotype was observed a few times. The chain uses TRBV20-1 and TRBJ2-5, with 12 bases lining up with TRBD2. The CDR3 is 17 amino acids. The V gene's germline CDR1 is DFQATT and CDR2 SNEGSKA (reference sequence). V gave up 4 bases and J gave up 1 base; unmatched junction bases: 10. CDR3: CSATASSGRALQETQYF. CDR3 bases: TGCAGTGCTACCGCATCTAGCGGGAGGGCCCTCCAAGAGACCCAGTACTTC.

This clonotype was detected a few times. The chain couples TRBV11-3 to TRBJ2-3; perhaps TRBD2 as D (6 bases). CDR3 length: 15 residues. The V end lost 0 bases, the J end lost 4 bases, and 11 bases lay between the germline ends. From germline, CDR1 is SGHNT and CDR2 YENEEA. CDR3 bases: TGTGCCAGCAGCTTAGATGGAGGGCGCCCAGATACGCAGTATTTT. This translates into CASSLDGGRPDTQYF.

The J gene is TRBJ2-7, the V gene TRBV11-2; TRBD2 might be the D (5 bases). Germline values: CDR1 SGHAT, CDR2 FQNNGV. The V end lost 1 base, the J end lost 9 bases, and 16 bases lay between the germline ends. This CDR3 contains 14 residues. Here the CDR3 DNA reads TGTGCCAGCAGCTTAGGGGCCCTGACGGCGGGGCAGTACGTC. Its translation is CASSLGALTAGQYV.

The table lists this clonotype with a few counts. V gene TRBV6-6 combines with J gene TRBJ2-1; 9 positions match TRBD2. Germline assignment: CDR1 MNHNY and CDR2 SVGAGI (reference sequence). This CDR3 comprises 15 residues. J lost 7 bases, V lost 2 bases, and 6 bases had no gene match. DNA of the CDR3: TGTGCCAGCAGTTACGGGACTAGCTCCTCAAATGAGCAGTTCTTC. It yields the protein CASSYGTSSSNEQFF.

A few counts support this clonotype. The chain joins TRBV7-9 to TRBJ2-7, with 10 bases identical to TRBD1. Germline CDR1 SEHNR, CDR2 FQNEAQ (reference sequence). After removal of 1 base from V and 3 bases from J, the junction contained 3 bases not matched to a gene. The CDR3 is 15 amino acids. The CDR3 spells CASSLGDRGFYEQYV. The CDR3 DNA sequence: TGTGCCAGCAGCTTAGGGGACAGGGGATTCTACGAGCAGTACGTC.

This clonotype occurred once. The CDR3 DNA is TGTGCCAGCAGGGCTGCCGACGTGGGCTACACCTTC. Its translation: CASRAADVGYTF. The J gene is TRBJ1-2, the V gene TRBV6-6, with D uncertain. The length of the CDR3 is 12 residues. The V end was cut by 6 bases, the J end by 8 bases, with 13 bases between. The germline V gene encodes CDR1 MNHNY and CDR2 SVGAGI (reference sequence).

V is TRBV7-2 and J is TRBJ1-2; no definite D call. V lost 4 bases to trimming and J lost 3 bases, with 15 bases between them. CDR1 SGHTA and CDR2 FQGNSA come from the germline V gene. CDR3 length: 15 amino acids. This chain's CDR3 is CASSSQALRDYGYTF. As DNA, the CDR3 is TGTGCCAGCAGCTCCCAGGCCTTAAGGGACTATGGCTACACCTTC.

This clonotype came up a few times. The chain couples TRBV6-2 or TRBV6-3 to TRBJ2-3; no reliable D call. V dropped 0 bases and J dropped 0 bases, with 22 bases sitting between them. CDR3 size: 20 residues. Per the germline V gene, CDR1 is MNHEY and CDR2 is SVGEGT. Here the CDR3 DNA reads TGTGCCAGCAGTTACTCGCCGGTGTTGACTTGGACCTCTAGCACAGATACGCAGTATTTT. Translated, it gives CASSYSPVLTWTSSTDTQYF.

This clonotype was seen at least ten times. The V gene is TRBV6-5, the J gene TRBJ2-7; possibly TRBD1 for D (6 bases). The CDR3 length is 13 residues. Germline assignment: CDR1 MNHEY and CDR2 SVGAGI. The V end was cut by 2 bases, the J end by 6 bases, with 11 bases between. The CDR3 sequence: CASSYGQPGEQYF. CDR3 nucleotide sequence: TGTGCCAGCAGTTACGGACAGCCGGGCGAGCAGTACTTC.

The CDR3 DNA sequence: TGTGCCAGCAATACGGCCGCGGTCCAGTTCTTC. Encoded protein: CASNTAAVQFF. The chain recombines TRBV28 with TRBJ2-1; D is unresolved. CDR1 MDHEN and CDR2 SYDVKM come from the germline V gene. CDR3 size: 11 residues. V lost 7 bases and J lost 13, with 14 bases in between.

Only a few counts were recorded for this clonotype. The chain carries TRBV28 and TRBJ2-5; 10 nucleotides align to TRBD1. The CDR3 has 15 amino acids. V shed 3 bases and J 5 bases; nucleotides not matched to a gene: 6. CDR1 and CDR2 (germline): MDHEN, SYDVKM. CDR3 region: CASSFSGTGVETQYF. The CDR3 DNA reads TGTGCCAGCAGTTTTTCCGGGACAGGGGTGGAGACCCAGTACTTC.

In this sample, this clonotype turned up a few times. The chain combines TRBV6-2 or TRBV6-3 with TRBJ2-7; possible D gene TRBD2, 5 bases. From germline, CDR1 is MNHEY and CDR2 SVGEGT. The V gene lost 5 bases and the J gene lost 5 bases, with 13 bases spanning the gap. The CDR3 covers 13 residues. The CDR3 DNA is TGTGCCAGCAGTCTTCCACTCGGGAACGAGCAGTACGTC. Protein: CASSLPLGNEQYV.